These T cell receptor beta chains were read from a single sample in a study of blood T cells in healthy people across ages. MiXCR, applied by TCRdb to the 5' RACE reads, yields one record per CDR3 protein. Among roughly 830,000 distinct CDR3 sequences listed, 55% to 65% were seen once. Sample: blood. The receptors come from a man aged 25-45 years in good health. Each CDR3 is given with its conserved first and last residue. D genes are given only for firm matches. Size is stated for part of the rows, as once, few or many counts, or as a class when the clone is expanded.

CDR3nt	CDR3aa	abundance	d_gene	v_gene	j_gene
TGCAGCGTTGGCTCGGGGGGCCCCACGGATACGCAGTATTTT	CSVGSGGPTDTQYF	NA	NA	TRBV29-1	TRBJ2-3
TGTGCCACCAGCAGAGAAGAGAACACTGAAGCTTTCTTT	CATSREENTEAFF	NA	NA	TRBV15	TRBJ1-1
TGTGCCAGCAGGGGAGGGGGCCGCTCCTACAATGAGCAGTACTTC	CASRGGGRSYNEQYF	NA	NA	TRBV7-8	TRBJ2-7
TGCGCCAGCAGGGGACAGGGCCTATCCTCTGGGGCCAACGTCCTGACTTTC	CASRGQGLSSGANVLTF	NA	TRBD1	TRBV5-1	TRBJ2-6
TGTGCCAGCTCACCCCAGGACAGGATGAACACTGAAGCTTTCTTT	CASSPQDRMNTEAFF	NA	TRBD1	TRBV18	TRBJ1-1
TGCGCCAGCAGCCAGAGGGCACGGCAGTATTTT	CASSQRARQYF	NA	NA	TRBV4-3	TRBJ2-3
TGTGCCAGCAGTTACTCGATACCAACTCGTGAAAAACTGTTTTTT	CASSYSIPTREKLFF	NA	NA	TRBV6-2/TRBV6-3	TRBJ1-4
TGCAGTGCTAGAGGGGTAGCCGCCTACGAGCAGTACTTC	CSARGVAAYEQYF	NA	NA	TRBV20-1	TRBJ2-7
TGTGCCAGCAGTTTTCGGGACAGCTCCCGCCCTTCACCCCTCCACTTT	CASSFRDSSRPSPLHF	few	TRBD1	TRBV12-3/TRBV12-4	TRBJ1-6
TGTGCCAGCAGTTTCCCGGGGGGCAGACAAGTAAGTTACGAGCAGTACTTC	CASSFPGGRQVSYEQYF	NA	NA	TRBV28	TRBJ2-7
TGCAGCTCACCGGGGTTACGAGGGCAAGAGACCCAGTACTTC	CSSPGLRGQETQYF	many	NA	TRBV20-1	TRBJ2-5
TGCAGTGCCGCCAAGGACAGGGCAGGATCACCCCTCCACTTT	CSAAKDRAGSPLHF	NA	TRBD1	TRBV20-1	TRBJ1-6
TGTGCCAGCAGCCGGGGCGGACATTCCTCCTACGAGCAGTACTTC	CASSRGGHSSYEQYF	NA	NA	TRBV3-1	TRBJ2-7
TGCGCCAGCAGCCGCAACGAATACGAGCAGTACTTC	CASSRNEYEQYF	NA	NA	TRBV5-1	TRBJ2-7
TGTGCCAGCAGTTCACCGGGACTCTACACCTTC	CASSSPGLYTF	NA	NA	TRBV9	TRBJ1-2
TGCGCCAGCAGCGTCGGCCCCTGGACTAGCGGGGGTGTGTCCAGAAATGAGCAGTTCTTC	CASSVGPWTSGGVSRNEQFF	NA	TRBD2	TRBV4-3	TRBJ2-1
TGCAGTGCTGGCTTCGTAGATTACTACGAGCAGTACTTC	CSAGFVDYYEQYF	NA	NA	TRBV20-1	TRBJ2-7
TGTGCCAGCAGTTTAGGGAGGGGAGTGGAGTATTTT	CASSLGRGVEYF	few	TRBD2	TRBV28	TRBJ2-3
TGCAGCGCCCTCCCGACAGGCCCCCACAATGAGCAGTTCTTC	CSALPTGPHNEQFF	few	NA	TRBV29-1	TRBJ2-1
TGTGCCAGCAGTTACGCGGGGGAACAGGGCCTACTCGAGCAGTACTTC	CASSYAGEQGLLEQYF	NA	NA	TRBV6-2/TRBV6-3	TRBJ2-7
TGTGCCAGCAGTCAGGACAATCAGCCCCAGCATTTT	CASSQDNQPQHF	NA	NA	TRBV28	TRBJ1-5
TGTGCCACCAGCAGAGATCGCACAGGGGCCTACAATGAGCAGTTCTTC	CATSRDRTGAYNEQFF	few	TRBD1	TRBV15	TRBJ2-1
TGCGCGCGGGGCCGCTTGGACAGAAGCAATCAGCCCCAGCATTTT	CARGRLDRSNQPQHF	NA	NA	TRBV29-1	TRBJ1-5
TGTGCCATCAGTGACCCCGGACTGAGGGCCTACAATGAGCAGTTCTTC	CAISDPGLRAYNEQFF	NA	NA	TRBV10-3	TRBJ2-1
TGTGCCAGCAGCTACAGTTTCAGGGATGGTCGCAATGAGCAGTTCTTC	CASSYSFRDGRNEQFF	NA	NA	TRBV7-9	TRBJ2-1
TGTGCCAGCAGCCAGGCCATACAGGGGGGCGATGAGCAGTTCTTC	CASSQAIQGGDEQFF	once	TRBD1	TRBV4-2	TRBJ2-1
TGTGCCAGCAGCCCTGGGACGGAATATAGCAATCAGCCCCAGCATTTT	CASSPGTEYSNQPQHF	NA	NA	TRBV12-3/TRBV12-4	TRBJ1-5
TGTGCCAGCAGCCAAGAAGGTCTCGAAGAGACCCAGTACTTC	CASSQEGLEETQYF	NA	NA	TRBV4-2	TRBJ2-5
TGTGCCAGCAGTTCAAGGGGGCTAGGTAATGGCGAGCAGTACTTC	CASSSRGLGNGEQYF	few	TRBD1	TRBV6-2/TRBV6-3	TRBJ2-7
TGCAGTGCTAGAGATCTGCGGGAGACCCAGTACTTC	CSARDLRETQYF	NA	NA	TRBV20-1	TRBJ2-5
TGTGCCACCAGCAGAGTTAGGGAGTGGGAGCAGTTCTTC	CATSRVREWEQFF	NA	NA	TRBV15	TRBJ2-1
TGTGCCATCAGTGGCGAGCGGGGGCCTTCCTACGAGCAGTACTTC	CAISGERGPSYEQYF	NA	TRBD2	TRBV10-3	TRBJ2-7
TGTGCCAGCAGCGTAACCCGGAGTCACCAAGAGACCCAGTACTTC	CASSVTRSHQETQYF	NA	NA	TRBV9	TRBJ2-5
TGCGCCAGCAGCCCGACCCCGGGACAGGCGAACACCGGGGAGCTGTTTTTT	CASSPTPGQANTGELFF	NA	TRBD1	TRBV4-3	TRBJ2-2
TGTGCCAGCAGCTCAAAGTCGGGGGCAACTGAAGCTTTCTTT	CASSSKSGATEAFF	NA	NA	TRBV2	TRBJ1-1
TGTGCCAGCAGCTTAGAAGGGATGAATGAGCAGTACTTC	CASSLEGMNEQYF	NA	NA	TRBV11-2	TRBJ2-7
TGTGCCAGCAGCCCCCAACCCAATGAGCAGTTCTTC	CASSPQPNEQFF	NA	NA	TRBV7-6	TRBJ2-1
TGTGCCAGCGCAACCGAGACAGGGCCCTCCTACAATGAGCAGTTCTTC	CASATETGPSYNEQFF	NA	TRBD1	TRBV11-2	TRBJ2-1
TGCAGCGTTACCATGACTAGCGGGAGACCTAATGAGCAGTTCTTC	CSVTMTSGRPNEQFF	NA	TRBD2	TRBV29-1	TRBJ2-1
TGTGCCAGCAGCTTGAATCAGGACATCCGCGGCTATGGCTACACCTTC	CASSLNQDIRGYGYTF	NA	NA	TRBV5-8	TRBJ1-2
TGTGCCAGCCAAGGGGAGCGTTTTGAAAAACTGTTTTTT	CASQGERFEKLFF	NA	NA	TRBV2	TRBJ1-4
TGTGCCAGCAGTTTATCGGCGGGACACACGAACACCGGGGAGCTGTTTTTT	CASSLSAGHTNTGELFF	NA	NA	TRBV28	TRBJ2-2
TGTGCCAGCAGTTCGGGGGGACAGCGCTACGAGCAGTACTTC	CASSSGGQRYEQYF	NA	NA	TRBV6-6	TRBJ2-7
TGCAGCGTTGAAATGGGGGAATACAACTATGGCTACACCTTC	CSVEMGEYNYGYTF	NA	NA	TRBV29-1	TRBJ1-2
TGCAGTGTCCCCTGGATAGGCGTTCAGTACTTC	CSVPWIGVQYF	NA	NA	TRBV20-1	TRBJ2-4
TGTGCCAGCAGCCAAGTAGCGGGATACGAGCAGTACTTC	CASSQVAGYEQYF	NA	TRBD2	TRBV3-1	TRBJ2-7
TGTGCCAGCAGTTACTCGTTTGGCTACGAGCAGTACTTC	CASSYSFGYEQYF	NA	NA	TRBV6-5	TRBJ2-7
TGTGCCAGCAGCATAGCGGGGGGGCGAGAGACCCAGTACTTC	CASSIAGGRETQYF	few	TRBD2	TRBV13	TRBJ2-5
TGTGCCAGCAGTTGGTATGGCGGCTACACCTTC	CASSWYGGYTF	NA	NA	TRBV6-5	TRBJ1-2